Shown below are 10 T cell receptor beta chains from a single sample sequenced in a study of vaccination effects on CD4 cells after COVID-19. The antigens for these receptors are not known. CD4+ T cells were isolated after nine to ten days of culture. Participants received two doses of either the BNT162b2 or mRNA-1273 vaccine. Profiling relied on immunoSEQ multiplex PCR, and the TCRdb table lists in-frame clones only, not all of them. The sample carries about 66,000 clones, roughly 80% recorded once. Sequenced here: CD4+ T cells from PBMCs cultured without peptide, sampled after COVID-19 vaccination. Source of these receptors: a human donor who received a COVID-19 vaccine.

V and J are TRBV19 and TRBJ2-2; D may be TRBD1 or TRBD2 (5 bases each). Per the germline V gene, CDR1 is LNHDA and CDR2 is SQIVND (reference sequence). The CDR3 consists of 14 residues. V was shortened by 5 bases and J by 7 bases, with 14 bases between the two germline ends. The chain's CDR3 is CASSRWDGGGELFF. The CDR3, as DNA: TGTGCCAGTAGTCGTTGGGACGGCGGCGGGGAGCTGTTTTTT.

As regards this clone: The sample holds other DNA sequences that translate to the same CDR3. The genes are TRBV12-3 or TRBV12-4 and TRBJ1-2; TRBD1 matches 12 bases. V gave up 6 bases and J gave up 7 bases; unmatched junction bases: 3. The CDR3 runs to 13 residues. CDR3 nucleotide sequence: TGTGCCAGCAGGGGGACAGGGGGCCGTGGCTACACCTTC. Its protein is CASRGTGGRGYTF.

J is TRBJ2-3 and V is TRBV7-3, with a tentative D call TRBD2 (7 bases). Germline CDR1 and CDR2: SGHTA and FQGTGA. There are 17 residues in the CDR3. Between the trimmed V and J ends, which lost 5 bases and 0 bases, there was a span of 18 bases. The CDR3 region is CASSVGGGGRSTDTQYF. The CDR3 DNA reads as TGTGCCAGCAGCGTAGGTGGGGGGGGCCGTAGCACAGATACGCAGTATTTT.

The chain carries TRBV29-1 and TRBJ1-1, with a possible D match to TRBD1 (6 bases). The CDR3 has 13 residues. Germline V gene data show CDR1 as SQVTM and CDR2 as ANQGSEA. Trimming left V 0 bases short and J 4 bases short, with 9 bases between. CDR3 amino acids: CSVEEQGGTEAFF. The CDR3 DNA follows: TGCAGCGTTGAAGAACAAGGGGGCACTGAAGCTTTCTTT.

The chain carries TRBV18 and TRBJ2-7, with 10 bases aligning to TRBD1. CDR1 KGHSH and CDR2 LQKENI come from the germline V gene. Germline trimming cut 3 bases from V and 3 bases from J; bases unmatched to any gene: 2. The CDR3 has 14 amino acids. The CDR3 DNA reads TGTGCCAGCTCACCTGGGACAGGGGACTACGAGCAGTACGTC. Its translation: CASSPGTGDYEQYV.

The J gene is TRBJ1-6, the V gene TRBV19; TRBD1 agrees at 7 bases. CDR1 and CDR2 from the germline V gene are LNHDA and SQIVND (reference sequence). J lost 10 bases, V lost 8 bases, and 8 bases had no gene match. CDR3 size: 13 residues. In DNA, the CDR3 is TGTGCCAGTTCAACAGGGGCAAGGTCACCCCTCCACTTT. Encoded protein: CASSTGARSPLHF.

This sequence joins TRBV5-1 and TRBJ2-3; D is perhaps TRBD1 (5 bases). CDR3 length: 16 residues. In germline, CDR1 is SGHRS, CDR2 YFSETQ. Trimming shortened V by 1 base and J by 4 bases, and 16 bases separated the two germline ends. CDR3 coding DNA: TGCGCCAGCAGCTTGTCTGGCACCGTAGGGGCAGATACGCAGTATTTT. Its translation: CASSLSGTVGADTQYF.

V usage is TRBV6-4 and J usage is TRBJ2-2, with D hard to call. CDR1 is MRHNA and CDR2 is SNTAGT in the germline V gene. V gave up 4 bases and J gave up 0 bases, with 6 bases separating them. The CDR3 extends over 14 amino acids. The CDR3 spells CASSVAANTGELFF. CDR3 bases: TGTGCCAGCAGTGTCGCGGCGAACACCGGGGAGCTGTTTTTT.

V is TRBV5-1 and J is TRBJ1-5; TRBD1 agrees at 8 bases. CDR1 and CDR2 (germline): SGHRS, YFSETQ. The CDR3 totals 14 residues. J lost 6 bases, V lost 3 bases, and 5 bases had no gene match. In DNA form, the CDR3 reads TGCGCCAGCAGCTCTACAGGGGGAATTCAGCCCCAGCATTTT. The encoded protein is CASSSTGGIQPQHF.

The chain is built from TRBV6-5 and TRBJ2-2; 7 nucleotides line up with TRBD1. From germline, CDR1 is MNHEY and CDR2 SVGAGI. This CDR3 comprises 15 residues. The trim removed 8 bases at V and 6 bases at J, leaving 12 bases unmatched. The CDR3 DNA follows: TGTGCCAGCCTAAGGCAACAGGGGATGCCCGGGGAGCTGTTTTTT. Translated, it gives CASLRQQGMPGELFF.